The sequence of this TCR beta chain was determined in a study of T cells in Graves' hyperthyroidism and ophthalmopathy. The source material, RNA transcripts, was used to amplify TCR beta CDR3 regions. Carried out on the TCR CDR3, a first-round RT-PCR used the HTBI primer set. Using its own MiXCR run on the multiplex PCR reads, TCRdb lists one record per CDR3 protein. The sample includes over 400,000 distinct CDR3 sequences, 20% to 25% of them seen just once. Germline CDR1 LGHDT, CDR2 YNNKEL (reference sequence). The CDR3 runs to 16 residues. V lost 4 bases and J lost 1, with 13 bases in between. Patients affected by ophthalmopathy presented a Clinical Activity Score of at least 3, a NOSPECS grade of at least 4, and disease duration below 3 months. Clinical symptoms, serum thyroxine, TRAb, thyroid ultrasound and orbital computed tomography informed diagnoses. The PBMCs had their origin in about 9.7 ml of fresh peripheral blood.

The sample consisted of blood. The chain links TRBV3-1 to TRBJ2-2; D perhaps matches TRBD1 (6 bases). This receptor was identified in a woman in her 70s with Graves' ophthalmopathy. As DNA, the CDR3 is TGTGCCAGCAGCCGCGGTAGGGGACAGAACACCGGGGAGCTGTTTTTT. This translates into CASSRGRGQNTGELFF.